The present entry profiles one TCR beta chain with its context. Expressed TCRB transcripts were sequenced because the isolated RNA had all been reverse transcribed beforehand. For naive, central memory and regulatory T cell samples, reads averaged about 3.5 million. Libraries were prepared by immunoSEQ multiplex PCR; TCRdb keeps only in-frame clonotypes and omits some of them. The data show fewer than 250,000 clones, with 13% to 15% seen just once and roughly 0.024% held by the top ten. The entry originates in a study of beta chain features in type 1 diabetes. Background on the study: On cell yields, gender and age, patients and healthy donors were similar. 107,917,701 sorted cells were examined across all samples.

V shed 4 bases, J shed 14 bases, and the junction held 14 bases outside the gene matches. The CDR3 has 14 amino acids. Germline V gene lookup returns CDR1 LNHDA and CDR2 SQIVND (reference sequence). V and J are TRBV19 and TRBJ2-1; 7 bases agree with TRBD2. Input material: naive CD4+ T cells from blood. The TCR originated in a woman aged 40-49 years in good health. CDR3 bases: TGTGCCAGTAGTAACCCCTCGGCTGCACGGGGGGAGTTCTTC. Amino acids: CASSNPSAARGEFF.